A selection of T cell receptor beta chains follows, all from one sample in a study of blood T cells in healthy people across ages. TCRdb analysed the 5' RACE reads with MiXCR anew, one entry per CDR3 protein. The table records 590,000 or so distinct CDR3 sequences, 25% to 35% of them present only once. Sequencing was done on a sample of blood. Receptors were obtained from an elderly woman in good health. Both conserved end residues are part of each CDR3. Fields, in order: V gene, D gene, J gene, clone size, CDR3 protein, CDR3 DNA. A D gene is named only where the DNA matches it firmly. Only part of the rows carry a size: once, few, many, or a class if the clone is expanded.

TRBV30	NA	TRBJ2-3	many	CAWSAQRRGDTQYF	TGTGCCTGGAGTGCCCAGCGTCGGGGAGATACGCAGTATTTT
TRBV28	NA	TRBJ2-5	NA	CASSLYPEGQETQYF	TGTGCCAGCAGTTTATATCCTGAGGGGCAAGAGACCCAGTACTTC
TRBV6-1	TRBD2	TRBJ2-4	few	CASSESGSNIQYF	TGTGCCAGCAGTGAAAGCGGGAGTAACATTCAGTACTTC
TRBV5-4	TRBD1	TRBJ2-2	few	CASSFGGQGTGELFF	TGTGCCAGCAGCTTTGGGGGACAGGGGACCGGGGAGCTGTTTTTT
TRBV20-1	NA	TRBJ2-4	NA	CSARPLGIRLFAKNIQYF	TGCAGTGCTAGACCGTTGGGGATCCGGTTATTTGCCAAAAACATTCAGTACTTC
TRBV6-1	NA	TRBJ2-4	many	CASSEVGLAKNIQYF	TGTGCCAGCAGTGAAGTCGGGCTAGCCAAAAACATTCAGTACTTC
TRBV5-5	TRBD1	TRBJ2-1	many	CASSLQPRDRPNEQFF	TGTGCCAGCAGCTTACAACCACGGGACAGGCCGAATGAGCAGTTCTTC
TRBV5-1	TRBD2	TRBJ2-3	many	CASSHSGGTDTQYF	TGCGCCAGCAGCCATAGCGGGGGAACAGATACGCAGTATTTT
TRBV3-1	NA	TRBJ2-7	NA	CASSQDGSSRSNEQYF	TGTGCCAGCAGCCAAGATGGTAGTAGCAGAAGCAATGAGCAGTACTTC
TRBV3-1	TRBD2	TRBJ2-7	many	CASSPHALAASYEQYF	TGTGCCAGCAGCCCTCACGCCCTAGCGGCCTCCTACGAGCAGTACTTC
TRBV10-3	TRBD1	TRBJ1-5	few	CAALQGLNQPQHF	TGTGCCGCCCTACAGGGGCTCAATCAGCCCCAGCATTTT
TRBV7-2	TRBD2	TRBJ2-3	many	CASSAGLGVDTQYF	TGTGCCAGCAGCGCGGGACTAGGGGTGGATACGCAGTATTTT
TRBV9	NA	TRBJ2-7	many	CASSVATDPYEQYF	TGTGCCAGCAGCGTAGCTACCGACCCCTACGAGCAGTACTTC
TRBV3-1	NA	TRBJ2-1	NA	CASSHGSGQFF	TGTGCCAGCAGCCACGGAAGCGGGCAGTTCTTC
TRBV28	NA	TRBJ1-4	NA	CASRLRQGGEKLFF	TGTGCCAGCAGGTTACGTCAGGGTGGGGAAAAACTGTTTTTT
TRBV6-1	NA	TRBJ2-5	few	CASRGTDQETQYF	TGTGCCAGCAGGGGGACTGACCAAGAGACCCAGTACTTC
TRBV6-1	NA	TRBJ1-4	many	CASSPRDGSNEKLFF	TGTGCCAGCAGTCCCCGGGACGGAAGTAATGAAAAACTGTTTTTT
TRBV5-1	TRBD1	TRBJ2-2	NA	CVSSWKGAQGGELFF	TGCGTCAGCAGCTGGAAGGGGGCGCAGGGCGGGGAGCTGTTTTTT
TRBV6-1	TRBD1	TRBJ1-1	few	CASTTGTGSGASEAFF	TGTGCCAGCACGACCGGGACAGGGTCGGGGGCTTCTGAAGCTTTCTTT
TRBV4-2	TRBD2	TRBJ2-7	many	CASSHSLTGTSGGYEQYF	TGTGCCAGCAGCCACTCTCTGACCGGGACTAGCGGGGGCTACGAGCAGTACTTC